These 29 T cell receptor beta chains were sequenced from one sample in a study of control samples from healthy donors and cancer patients. Here immunoSEQ multiplex PCR was the method, and the copy in TCRdb shows in-frame clones only, minus some. In the table there are roughly 86,000 clones, just over 90% of which are singletons. The sequenced material came from blood. Receptors originate from a woman aged 18-30 years in good health.

This chain links TRBV4-2 with TRBJ2-1; D is perhaps TRBD2 (7 bases). In germline, CDR1 is LGHNA, CDR2 YNFKEQ. This CDR3 spans 17 amino acids. V was cut by 4 bases and J by 0 bases, with 16 bases left in between. CDR3 bases: TGTGCCAGCAGCCTCGAACCGGGGGGCCACTCCTACAATGAGCAGTTCTTC. It codes for CASSLEPGGHSYNEQFF.

The V gene is TRBV7-3, the J gene TRBJ1-2; D gene unclear. The CDR3 spans 13 residues. The germline V gene has CDR1 SGHTA and CDR2 FQGTGA. With 3 bases removed from V and 6 bases from J, the gap between germline ends came to 11 bases. This CDR3 is CASSLATGDGYTF. For the CDR3, the DNA is TGTGCCAGCAGCTTGGCGACCGGGGATGGCTACACCTTC.

The rearrangement joins TRBV25-1 to TRBJ2-5; 11 bases are shared with TRBD2. The CDR3 runs 17 residues. Germline V CDR1 and CDR2: MGHDK, SYGVNS. With 1 base clipped from V and 0 bases from J, the junction kept 4 bases outside the gene matches. The CDR3 loop is CASSEFPSGGNQETQYF. For the CDR3, the DNA is TGTGCCAGCAGTGAATTTCCTAGCGGGGGGAACCAAGAGACCCAGTACTTC.

This clone came up a few times. The V call is TRBV27, the J call TRBJ1-5, with 7 bases fitting TRBD1. The CDR3 is made up of 16 amino acids. CDR1 MNHEY and CDR2 SMNVEV come from the germline V gene (reference sequence). J lost 4 bases, V lost 1 base, and 7 bases had no gene match. CDR3 bases: TGTGCCAGCAGTTTATTCTCGACAGGGCCGAATCAGCCCCAGCATTTT. Protein sequence: CASSLFSTGPNQPQHF.

The chain joins TRBV5-1 to TRBJ1-2; 7 bases fit TRBD1. CDR3 size: 17 residues. J gave up 0 bases and V 0 bases, and 8 bases lay outside the gene matches. Germline V CDR1 and CDR2: SGHRS, YFSETQ. CDR3 DNA: TGCGCCAGCAGCTTGGGGACCACGGGGACAGCTAACTATGGCTACACCTTC. Its protein product is CASSLGTTGTANYGYTF. The full variable domain, completed using reference TRBV5-1 and TRBJ1-2, is KAGVTQTPRYLIKTRGQQVTLSCSPISGHRSVSWYQQTPGQGLQFLFEYFSETQRNKGNFPGRFSGRQFSNSRSEMNVSTLELGDSALYLCASSLGTTGTANYGYTFGSGTRLTVV.

The rearrangement uses TRBV4-2 and TRBJ1-1; 8 bases map to TRBD1. The ends lost 3 bases at V and 7 bases at J; junction bases unmatched: 16. The CDR3 is made up of 17 amino acids. Germline V gene sequence: CDR1 LGHNA, CDR2 YNFKEQ. CDR3 in amino acids: CASSHPSGERDRSEAFF. As DNA, the CDR3 is TGTGCCAGCAGCCATCCCTCGGGGGAACGGGACAGGAGTGAAGCTTTCTTT.

This chain joins TRBV3-1 (or the pseudogene TRBV3-2) and TRBJ2-7; maybe TRBD1 (5 bases). The CDR3 sequence is 11 residues long. Germline assignment: CDR1 LGHDT and CDR2 YNNKEL (reference sequence). DNA of the CDR3: TGTGCTTCGACCTACAGGAACGAGCAGTACTTC. As protein: CASTYRNEQYF.

This rearrangement joins TRBV7-2 to TRBJ2-1; D gene ambiguous. Trimming left V 2 bases short and J 10 bases short, with 9 bases between. The germline V gene encodes CDR1 SGHTA and CDR2 FQGNSA. This CDR3 region has 12 residues. The CDR3 DNA is TGTGCCAGCAGCTTATTGGCTGCGGAGCAGTTCTTC. Its translation: CASSLLAAEQFF.

The rearrangement joins TRBV7-9 to TRBJ1-1; maybe TRBD1 (5 bases). The CDR3 contains 18 residues. Trimming stripped 0 bases from V and 4 bases from J, with 21 bases between. CDR1 is SEHNR, CDR2 FQNEAQ, per germline (reference sequence). The CDR3 loop reads CASSLAQGKGWLATEAFF. The DNA for the CDR3 is TGTGCCAGCAGCTTAGCCCAGGGTAAAGGATGGTTGGCCACTGAAGCTTTCTTT.

The gene calls are TRBV5-1 and TRBJ2-3, with 12 bases lining up with TRBD2. The CDR3 is 16 residues long. Germline CDR1 and CDR2: SGHRS and YFSETQ. Trimming removed 5 bases from V and 0 bases from J; junction bases left unmatched: 4. The CDR3, as DNA: TGCGCCAGCAGACTAGCGGGGGGCCTTAGCACAGATACGCAGTATTTT. Its protein is CASRLAGGLSTDTQYF.

The genes are TRBV10-2 and TRBJ1-2; D is undetermined. This CDR3 is built from 12 residues. The V end lost 6 bases, the J end lost 0 bases, and 5 bases lay between the germline ends. Germline V gives CDR1 WSHSY, CDR2 SAAADI. CDR3 region: CASRAPNYGYTF. CDR3 DNA sequence: TGCGCCAGCAGGGCCCCTAACTATGGCTACACCTTC.

The chain has TRBV3-1 (or the pseudogene TRBV3-2) and TRBJ1-2, with unresolved D. Per germline, CDR1 LGHDT and CDR2 YNNKEL (reference sequence). The CDR3 consists of 14 residues. V shed 0 bases and J shed 2 bases, with 7 bases lying between them. The DNA of the CDR3 is TGTGCCAGCAGCCAAGAAAGGCTAAACTATGGCTACACCTTC. This gives the protein CASSQERLNYGYTF.

This chain uses TRBV6-1 with TRBJ1-5; the D is unclear. V lost 2 bases and J 5 bases, leaving 7 bases between the germline ends. The CDR3 covers 13 residues. CDR1 and CDR2 (germline): MNHNS, SASEGT. The CDR3 sequence is CASSEMAHQPQHF. Written as DNA, the CDR3 is TGTGCCAGCAGTGAAATGGCACATCAGCCCCAGCATTTT.

J is TRBJ2-2 and V is TRBV7-6; TRBD2 matches 9 bases. The trim removed 1 base at V and 3 bases at J, leaving 6 bases unmatched. This CDR3 has 17 amino acids. Germline CDR1 is SGHVS and CDR2 is FNYEAQ. The CDR3 DNA sequence: TGTGCCAGCAGCTTAGTAGCGGGGGCATCAGACACCGGGGAGCTGTTTTTT. Amino acid sequence: CASSLVAGASDTGELFF. The full variable domain, with the rest looked up from reference TRBV7-6 and TRBJ2-2, is GAGVSQSPRYKVTKRGQDVALRCDPISGHVSLYWYRQALGQGPEFLTYFNYEAQQDKSGLPNDRFSAERPEGSISTLTIQRTEQRDSAMYRCASSLVAGASDTGELFFGEGSRLTVL.

The J gene is TRBJ1-1, the V gene TRBV7-3; 7 positions agree with TRBD1. The CDR3 runs to 14 residues. From germline, CDR1 is SGHTA and CDR2 FQGTGA. Losses at the gene ends were 1 base for V and 3 bases for J; bases not matched to a gene: 2. CDR3 amino acids: CASSLNRGDTEAFF. The CDR3 region has the DNA TGTGCCAGCAGCTTAAACAGGGGTGACACTGAAGCTTTCTTT.

The rearrangement uses TRBV11-2 and TRBJ1-6, with D uncertain. The germline CDR1 and CDR2 sequences are SGHAT and FQNNGV. V shed 4 bases and J shed 9 bases, with 13 bases lying between them. The CDR3 totals 14 residues. CDR3 in DNA: TGTGCCAGCAGCTCTACGCTCAGTGGTTCACCCCTCCACTTT. Translation: CASSSTLSGSPLHF.

The chain combines TRBV15 with TRBJ1-5, with a weak D call TRBD1 (6 bases). V lost 5 bases, J lost 4 bases, and 9 bases lay in between. The CDR3 has 13 residues. Germline V CDR1 and CDR2: LNHNV, YYDKDF (reference sequence). CDR3 sequence: CATSEGGNQPQHF. In DNA, the CDR3 is TGTGCCACCAGCGAGGGGGGAAATCAGCCCCAGCATTTT. Full variable domain (remainder filled in from reference TRBV15 and TRBJ1-5): DAMVIQNPRYQVTQFGKPVTLSCSQTLNHNVMYWYQQKSSQAPKLLFHYYDKDFNNEADTPDNFQSRRPNTSFCFLDIRSPGLGDTAMYLCATSEGGNQPQHFGDGTRLSIL.

The J gene is TRBJ2-7, the V gene TRBV5-6; 12 bases align to TRBD2. The CDR3 length is 19 residues. Germline lookup yields CDR1 SGHDT and CDR2 YYEEEE. After removal of 5 bases from V and 2 bases from J, the junction contained 17 bases not matched to a gene. The CDR3 nucleotides are TGTGCCAGCAGGACGACGCCGGGACTAGCGGGCGAGATTACCTACGAGCAGTACTTC. This gives the protein CASRTTPGLAGEITYEQYF.

The chain links TRBV4-1 to TRBJ1-5; D uncertain. Germline V lookup: CDR1 MGHRA, CDR2 YSYEKL. This CDR3 spans 16 amino acids. Trimming shortened V by 4 bases and J by 2 bases, and 15 bases separated the two germline ends. The CDR3 spells CASSPETGRGNQPQHF. Written as DNA, the CDR3 is TGCGCCAGCAGCCCAGAGACGGGTCGCGGCAATCAGCCCCAGCATTTT.

This clone came up a few times. The chain employs TRBV9 and TRBJ2-1; unclear D gene. V was clipped by 0 bases and J by 7 bases, with 14 bases between them. The CDR3 is 15 amino acids. Germline V CDR1 and CDR2: SGDLS, YYNGEE. The CDR3 sequence is CASSVESRVVNEQFF. The CDR3 DNA reads as TGTGCCAGCAGCGTAGAAAGCCGGGTAGTAAATGAGCAGTTCTTC.

The genes are TRBV4-2 and TRBJ1-1; D is uncertain. CDR1 is LGHNA and CDR2 is YNFKEQ in the germline V gene. The CDR3 loop spans 14 amino acids. V was shortened by 0 bases and J by 1 base, with 6 bases between the two germline ends. The CDR3 loop reads CASSQEGGNTEAFF. CDR3 nucleotide sequence: TGTGCCAGCAGCCAAGAAGGCGGGAACACTGAAGCTTTCTTT.

This chain links TRBV6-1 with TRBJ1-2; 9 nucleotides line up with TRBD1. Germline assignment: CDR1 MNHNS and CDR2 SASEGT. V shed 1 base and J 3 bases; nucleotides not matched to a gene: 9. The CDR3 runs 17 residues. CDR3: CASSEGVRDRVYYGYTF. CDR3 nucleotides: TGTGCCAGCAGTGAAGGTGTTCGGGACAGGGTTTACTATGGCTACACCTTC.

The chain links TRBV12-5 to TRBJ1-1; D call uncertain. Trimming cost V 3 bases and J 1 base, with 9 bases left between them. The CDR3 length is 14 residues. Germline CDR1 LGHNT, CDR2 FRNRAP. CDR3 sequence reads: CASGLWTPNTEAFF. The CDR3 DNA reads TGTGCTAGTGGTTTATGGACCCCGAACACTGAAGCTTTCTTT.

This chain connects TRBV11-3 to TRBJ2-5, with 10 bases fitting TRBD2. The CDR3 loop spans 16 amino acids. Trimming removed 4 bases from V and 1 base from J; junction bases left unmatched: 6. CDR1 is SGHNT and CDR2 is YENEEA in the germline V gene. CDR3 in DNA: TGTGCCAGCAGCTCAGAGCGGGGGGGACGCCAAGAGACCCAGTACTTC. It encodes CASSSERGGRQETQYF.

This chain uses TRBV7-2 with TRBJ2-5; 8 nucleotides line up with TRBD2. Germline V gives CDR1 SGHTA, CDR2 FQGNSA. The CDR3 sequence is 15 residues long. Losses at the gene ends were 1 base for V and 5 bases for J; bases not matched to a gene: 6. For the CDR3, the DNA is TGTGCCAGCAGCTTAGGCGGGGGGCCCTCGGAGACCCAGTACTTC. The encoded protein is CASSLGGGPSETQYF.

This chain joins TRBV27 and TRBJ1-2; a possible D gene is TRBD1 (6 bases). CDR1 and CDR2 from the germline V gene are MNHEY and SMNVEV (reference sequence). The CDR3 extends over 15 amino acids. V lost 5 bases to trimming and J lost 0 bases, with 13 bases between them. This chain's CDR3 is CASSVGTPTNYGYTF. CDR3 nucleotides: TGTGCCAGCAGTGTCGGGACACCTACTAACTATGGCTACACCTTC.

The genes are TRBV7-2 and TRBJ1-3; 8 bases agree with TRBD1. The CDR3 spans 16 residues. V lost 4 bases to trimming and J lost 8 bases; unmatched junction nucleotides: 13. In germline, CDR1 is SGHTA, CDR2 FQGNSA. CDR3 in amino acids: CASSSGQGLSGDTIYF. CDR3 DNA sequence: TGTGCCAGCAGCTCCGGACAGGGTCTAAGTGGGGACACCATATATTTT. Full variable domain (rest looked up from reference TRBV7-2 and TRBJ1-3): GAGVSQSPSNKVTEKGKDVELRCDPISGHTALYWYRQSLGQGLEFLIYFQGNSAPDKSGLPSDRFSAERTGGSVSTLTIQRTQQEDSAVYLCASSSGQGLSGDTIYFGEGSWLTVV.

V gene TRBV6-2 or TRBV6-3 combines with J gene TRBJ2-7; 7 bases match TRBD1. J gave up 4 bases and V 1 base, and 1 base lay outside the gene matches. The CDR3 loop spans 13 amino acids. Germline V lookup: CDR1 MNHEY, CDR2 SVGEGT. The CDR3 DNA follows: TGTGCCAGCAGTTACTACAGGGGTTACGAGCAGTACTTC. It yields the protein CASSYYRGYEQYF.

The chain uses TRBV7-3 and TRBJ2-3, with 7 positions matching TRBD2. Germline trimming cut 2 bases from V and 4 bases from J; bases unmatched to any gene: 3. CDR3 size: 14 residues. Germline CDR1 is SGHTA and CDR2 is FQGTGA. The CDR3: CASSLGAGADTQYF. CDR3 DNA sequence: TGTGCCAGCAGCTTAGGGGCGGGGGCAGATACGCAGTATTTT.